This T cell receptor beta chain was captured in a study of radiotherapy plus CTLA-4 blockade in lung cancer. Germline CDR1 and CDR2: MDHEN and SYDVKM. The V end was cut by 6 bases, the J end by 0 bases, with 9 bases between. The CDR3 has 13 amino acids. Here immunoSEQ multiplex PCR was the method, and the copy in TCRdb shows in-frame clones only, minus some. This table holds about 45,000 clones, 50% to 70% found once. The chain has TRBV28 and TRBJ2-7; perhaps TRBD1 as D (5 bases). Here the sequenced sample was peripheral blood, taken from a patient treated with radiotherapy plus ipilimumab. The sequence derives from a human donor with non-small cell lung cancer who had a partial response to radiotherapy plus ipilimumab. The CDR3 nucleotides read TGTGCCAGCAGGATAGACAGCTCCTACGAGCAGTACTTC. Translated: CASRIDSSYEQYF.